The 5 T cell receptor beta chains below come from one sample, sequenced in a study of cytomegalovirus exposure and HLA in healthy donors. The PCR made use of 60 Vbeta and 13 Jbeta primers. Generated by immunoSEQ multiplex PCR, the TCRdb table keeps only in-frame clones and is missing some. The table records fewer than 60,000 clones, 82% of them present only once. Sequenced: PBMCs. The receptors stem from a man in his fifties in good health and CMV-seronegative.

This clone was detected only a few times. The genes are TRBV27 and TRBJ2-3; D is possibly TRBD1 (5 bases). Germline CDR1 and CDR2: MNHEY and SMNVEV (reference sequence). Trimming took off 6 bases at V and 8 bases at J, with 15 bases between the two ends. The CDR3 runs to 13 residues. Here the CDR3 DNA reads TGTGCCAGCAGCCATCCCCAAGGGGTTACGCAGTATTTT. Translating gives CASSHPQGVTQYF.

The CDR3 nucleotides read TGCGCCAGCAGCTTAAACGGGGGACTAGCGGGGGGGAATGAGCAGTTCTTC. Its translation is CASSLNGGLAGGNEQFF. The rearrangement links TRBV5-1 to TRBJ2-1; 16 nucleotides agree with TRBD2. The V gene end was trimmed by 2 bases and the J gene end by 7 bases; junction bases not matched to a gene: 6. Looked up from germline, CDR1 is SGHRS and CDR2 is YFSETQ. CDR3 length: 17 amino acids.

V and J are TRBV7-2 and TRBJ2-7, with 7 bases aligning to TRBD2. J gave up 3 bases and V 3 bases, and 2 bases lay outside the gene matches. This CDR3 has 13 amino acids. Germline assignment: CDR1 SGHTA and CDR2 FQGNSA. The CDR3 is CASSFERDYEQYF. In DNA, the CDR3 is TGTGCCAGCAGCTTTGAGCGGGACTACGAGCAGTACTTC.

The rearrangement uses TRBV27 and TRBJ2-7; D is perhaps TRBD2 (6 bases). V shed 3 bases and J shed 0 bases, with 12 bases lying between them. This CDR3 is 15 amino acids long. Germline CDR1 and CDR2: MNHEY and SMNVEV (reference sequence). The CDR3 DNA reads as TGTGCCAGCAGTTTTCAGCGGCGGGACTCCTACGAGCAGTACTTC. Translating it yields CASSFQRRDSYEQYF.

In its sample, this clone was seen once. The chain uses TRBV5-6 and TRBJ2-6; D remains ambiguous. Trimming cost V 0 bases and J 1 base, with 5 bases left between them. The CDR3 contains 15 residues. CDR1 is SGHDT and CDR2 is YYEEEE in the germline V gene. CDR3 sequence (DNA): TGTGCCAGCAGCTTGGACATGTCTGGGGCCAACGTCCTGACTTTC. This gives the protein CASSLDMSGANVLTF.